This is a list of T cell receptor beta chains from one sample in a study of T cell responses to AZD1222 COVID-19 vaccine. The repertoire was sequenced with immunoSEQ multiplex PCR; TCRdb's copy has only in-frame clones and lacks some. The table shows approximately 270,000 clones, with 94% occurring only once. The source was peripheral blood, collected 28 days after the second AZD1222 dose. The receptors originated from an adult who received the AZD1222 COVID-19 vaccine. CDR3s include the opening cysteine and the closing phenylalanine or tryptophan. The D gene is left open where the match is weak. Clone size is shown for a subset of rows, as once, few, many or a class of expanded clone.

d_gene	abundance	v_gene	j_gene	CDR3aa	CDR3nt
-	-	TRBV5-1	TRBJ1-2	CASSLQPPNYGYTF	TGCGCCAGCAGCTTGCAACCGCCTAACTATGGCTACACCTTC
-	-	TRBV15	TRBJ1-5	CATSLRTLSNQPQHF	TGTGCCACCAGCCTCAGGACCTTAAGCAATCAGCCCCAGCATTTT
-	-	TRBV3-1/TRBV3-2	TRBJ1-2	CASRTLGGHGYTF	TGTGCCAGCAGGACGTTAGGAGGGCATGGCTACACCTTC
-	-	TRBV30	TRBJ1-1	CAWSLGRTRTEAFF	TGTGCCTGGAGCCTGGGACGGACTAGGACTGAAGCTTTCTTT
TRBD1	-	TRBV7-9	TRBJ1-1	CASSRQGQVNTEAFF	TGTGCCAGCAGCCGTCAGGGACAGGTGAACACTGAAGCTTTCTTT
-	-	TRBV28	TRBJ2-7	CASRTPQGREQYF	TGTGCCAGCAGGACGCCTCAGGGTCGCGAGCAGTACTTC
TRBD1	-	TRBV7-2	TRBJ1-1	CASSLQGAEAFF	TGTGCCAGCAGCTTGCAGGGGGCTGAAGCTTTCTTT
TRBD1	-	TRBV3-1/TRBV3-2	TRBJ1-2	CASSQEGRGQGYTF	TGTGCCAGCAGCCAAGAAGGCAGGGGGCAAGGCTACACCTTC
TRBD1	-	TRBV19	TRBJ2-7	CASSIGDRAFEQYF	TGTGCCAGTAGTATCGGAGACAGGGCGTTCGAGCAGTACTTC
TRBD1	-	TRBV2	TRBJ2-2	CASSGTGHTGELFF	TGTGCCAGCAGTGGGACAGGGCACACCGGGGAGCTGTTTTTT
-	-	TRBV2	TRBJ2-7	CASSEEQPRFYEQYF	TGTGCCAGCAGTGAGGAGCAGCCAAGATTCTACGAGCAGTACTTC
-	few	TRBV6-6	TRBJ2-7	CASSPDYEQYF	TGTGCCAGCAGTCCGGACTACGAGCAGTACTTC
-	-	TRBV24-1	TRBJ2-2	CATNGGNTGELFF	TGTGCCACCAACGGGGGAAACACCGGGGAGCTGTTTTTT
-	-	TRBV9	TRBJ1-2	CASSVEAGRKGYTF	TGTGCCAGCAGCGTAGAGGCAGGCAGGAAGGGCTACACCTTC
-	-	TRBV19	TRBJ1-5	CASSYTGPSNQPQHF	TGTGCCAGTAGCTACACAGGGCCGAGCAATCAGCCCCAGCATTTT
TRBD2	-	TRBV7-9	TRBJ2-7	CASSRLGRAYEQYF	TGTGCCAGCAGCCGACTGGGGAGGGCCTACGAGCAGTACTTC
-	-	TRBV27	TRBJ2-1	CASSLAGRYNEQFF	TGTGCCAGCAGTTTGGCGGGCCGCTACAATGAGCAGTTCTTC
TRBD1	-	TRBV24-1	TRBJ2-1	CATSVLGQGRNEQFF	TGTGCCACCAGTGTCCTCGGACAGGGCCGAAATGAGCAGTTCTTC
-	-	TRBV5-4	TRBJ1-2	CASSLVGQGRGYTF	TGTGCCAGCAGCTTGGTCGGCCAGGGGAGGGGCTACACCTTC
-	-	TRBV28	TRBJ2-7	CASSRGAYEQYF	TGTGCCAGCAGTCGGGGGGCATACGAGCAGTACTTC
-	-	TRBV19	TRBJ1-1	CASRRDGLNTEAFF	TGTGCCAGTAGGAGGGACGGATTGAACACTGAAGCTTTCTTT
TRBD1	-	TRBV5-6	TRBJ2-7	CASSLVGTGVREQYF	TGTGCCAGCAGCTTGGTAGGGACAGGGGTTAGGGAGCAGTACTTC
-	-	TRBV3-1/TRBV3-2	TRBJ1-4	CASSQVEEKLFF	TGTGCCAGCAGCCAAGTCGAAGAAAAACTGTTTTTT
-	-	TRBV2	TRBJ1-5	CASRGDESYQPQHF	TGTGCCAGCAGGGGGGACGAAAGTTATCAGCCCCAGCATTTT
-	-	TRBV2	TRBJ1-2	CASSSMGYDYGYTF	TGTGCCAGCAGTTCGATGGGATACGACTATGGCTACACCTTC
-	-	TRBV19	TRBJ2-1	CASSGWGDEQFF	TGTGCCAGCTCCGGGTGGGGGGATGAGCAGTTCTTC
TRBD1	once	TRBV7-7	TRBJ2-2	CASSLGETGTGELFF	TGTGCCAGCAGCTTAGGGGAGACAGGGACCGGGGAGCTGTTTTTT
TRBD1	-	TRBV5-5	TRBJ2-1	CASSHRGPLDNEQFF	TGTGCCAGCAGCCACAGGGGCCCGTTGGACAATGAGCAGTTCTTC
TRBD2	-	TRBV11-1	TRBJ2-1	CASSLAAFSMEFF	TGTGCCAGTAGCCTAGCGGCTTTCTCCATGGAGTTCTTC
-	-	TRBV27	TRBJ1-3	CASSLNRDSGNTIYF	TGTGCCAGCAGTTTGAACAGAGACTCTGGAAACACCATATATTTT
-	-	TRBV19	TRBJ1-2	CASSIGIGLGYTF	TGTGCCAGTAGTATAGGGATAGGACTTGGCTACACCTTC
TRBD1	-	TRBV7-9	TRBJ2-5	CASSFTGGRETQYF	TGTGCCAGCAGCTTCACAGGGGGCCGGGAGACCCAGTACTTC
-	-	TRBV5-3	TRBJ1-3	CARSLAAIYF	TGTGCCAGAAGCTTGGCTGCCATATATTTT
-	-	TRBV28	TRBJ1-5	CASSLRVFGYSNQPQHF	TGTGCCAGCAGTTTAAGAGTCTTTGGTTATAGCAATCAGCCCCAGCATTTT
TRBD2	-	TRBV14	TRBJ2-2	CASSLAGPHTGELFF	TGTGCCAGCAGCTTAGCGGGGCCTCACACCGGGGAGCTGTTTTTT
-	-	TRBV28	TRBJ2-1	CASSSPRGGRDNEQFF	TGTGCCAGCAGTTCCCCCCGTGGGGGGCGCGACAATGAGCAGTTCTTC
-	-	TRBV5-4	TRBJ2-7	CASSSWGAMDTYEQYF	TGTGCCAGCAGCTCGTGGGGGGCGATGGATACCTACGAGCAGTACTTC
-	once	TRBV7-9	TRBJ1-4	CASSLEGVARTEKLFF	TGTGCCAGCAGCTTAGAGGGTGTGGCCCGAACGGAAAAACTGTTTTTT
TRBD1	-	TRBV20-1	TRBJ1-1	CSASQGGDTEAFF	TGCAGTGCTAGTCAGGGGGGGGACACTGAAGCTTTCTTT
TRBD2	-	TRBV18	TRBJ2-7	CASSPGGYEQYF	TGTGCCAGCTCACCGGGGGGGTACGAGCAGTACTTC
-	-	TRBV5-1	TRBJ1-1	CASSLAAANTEAFF	TGCGCCAGCAGCTTGGCCGCAGCGAATACTGAAGCTTTCTTT
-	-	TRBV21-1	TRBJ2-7	CASSKRHRGDYEQYF	TGTGCCAGCAGCAAAAGGCACAGGGGAGACTACGAGCAGTACTTC
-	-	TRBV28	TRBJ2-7	CASSLWDRKQYF	TGTGCCAGCAGTTTATGGGATCGGAAGCAGTACTTC
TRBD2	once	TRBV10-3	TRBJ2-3	CAISERGGTGTSGITQYF	TGTGCCATCAGCGAAAGAGGAGGGACCGGGACTAGCGGAATTACGCAGTATTTT
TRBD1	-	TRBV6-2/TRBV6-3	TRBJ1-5	CASSTGTAYSNQPQHF	TGTGCCAGCAGTACCGGGACAGCTTATAGCAATCAGCCCCAGCATTTT
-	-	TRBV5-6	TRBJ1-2	CASSPGGIGGYTF	TGTGCCAGCAGCCCGGGCGGGATTGGGGGCTACACCTTC
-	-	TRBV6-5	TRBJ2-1	CASSQTPSSYNEQFF	TGTGCCAGCAGTCAGACCCCGAGCTCCTACAATGAGCAGTTCTTC
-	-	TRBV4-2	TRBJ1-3	CASSQELTEGNTIYF	TGTGCCAGCAGCCAAGAGCTGACAGAAGGAAACACCATATATTTT
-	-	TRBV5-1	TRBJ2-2	CASSVSQGIGELFF	TGCGCCAGCAGCGTTTCACAGGGTATCGGGGAGCTGTTTTTT
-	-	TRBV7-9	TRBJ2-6	CASSPNVAGLGANVLTF	TGTGCCAGCAGCCCTAACGTTGCAGGGCTTGGGGCCAACGTCCTGACTTTC
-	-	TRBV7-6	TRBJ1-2	CASSLEDRNGYTF	TGTGCCAGCAGCTTAGAAGACAGAAACGGCTACACCTTC
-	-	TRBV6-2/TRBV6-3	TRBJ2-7	CASSYGRDIYEQYF	TGTGCCAGCAGTTACGGGCGGGACATCTACGAGCAGTACTTC
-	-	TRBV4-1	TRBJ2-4	CASSQGDAKNIQYF	TGCGCCAGCAGCCAGGGGGATGCCAAAAACATTCAGTACTTC
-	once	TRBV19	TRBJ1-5	CASSIPDFKGQPQHF	TGTGCCAGTAGTATTCCCGACTTCAAGGGGCAGCCCCAGCATTTT
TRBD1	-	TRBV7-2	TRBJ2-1	CASSSPQGDYNEQFF	TGTGCCAGCAGCTCCCCGCAGGGGGACTACAATGAGCAGTTCTTC